Below are 23 T cell receptor beta chains sequenced from a single sample in a study of siplizumab effects on memory and regulatory T cells. Only in-frame clones appear in the TCRdb table, and some are missing; sequencing was by immunoSEQ multiplex PCR. The table records some 100,000 clones, 75% to 95% of them present only once. The sample was CD4+ T cells sorted from blood. The source of these receptors is a human donor in good health. Some clones in this sample may be carry-over from other donors' samples.

The chain couples TRBV2 to TRBJ1-1, with a tentative D call TRBD1 (5 bases). Between the trimmed V and J ends, which lost 1 base and 5 bases, there was a span of 8 bases. CDR1 is SNHLY and CDR2 is FYNNEI in the germline V gene. This CDR3 region has 13 residues. CDR3 DNA sequence: TGTGCCAGCAGTGAAGGGGGGGTGACTGAAGCTTTCTTT. It encodes CASSEGGVTEAFF.

J is TRBJ2-3 and V is TRBV29-1, with D hard to call. Trimming left V 4 bases short and J 3 bases short, with 11 bases between. Germline V lookup: CDR1 SQVTM, CDR2 ANQGSEA. There are 13 residues in the CDR3. The CDR3 region is CSVGALGTDTQYF. As DNA, the CDR3 is TGCAGCGTTGGGGCCTTGGGTACAGATACGCAGTATTTT.

The rearrangement links TRBV25-1 to TRBJ2-2; 13 nucleotides line up with TRBD2. The CDR3 is 16 amino acids. Trimming took 6 bases from V and 4 from J; bases not matched to a gene: 5. The germline CDR1 and CDR2 sequences are MGHDK and SYGVNS. CDR3 region: CASSGLAGEGTGELFF. DNA for the CDR3: TGTGCCAGCAGCGGACTAGCGGGAGAAGGCACCGGGGAGCTGTTTTTT.

The rearrangement joins TRBV15 to TRBJ2-7, with 14 bases identical to TRBD2. With V trimmed by 1 base and J by 4 bases, 12 bases remained unmatched. The germline gives CDR1 LNHNV, CDR2 YYDKDF (reference sequence). This CDR3 is 19 amino acids long. In DNA, the CDR3 is TGTGCCACCAGCAGAGGGTTTTCAAGACTAGCGGGAGGGTCGTACGAGCAGTACTTC. This translates into CATSRGFSRLAGGSYEQYF.

The V and J genes are TRBV19 and TRBJ2-1, with TRBD2 identical over 11 bases. Trimming cost V 7 bases and J 4 bases; bases outside gene matches: 6. CDR1 LNHDA and CDR2 SQIVND come from the germline V gene (reference sequence). The CDR3 loop spans 15 amino acids. The CDR3 bases are TGTGCCAGTACCCTAGCGGGAGGCTTATACAATGAGCAGTTCTTC. Amino acids: CASTLAGGLYNEQFF.

V gene TRBV28 combines with J gene TRBJ2-4; TRBD1 agrees at 8 bases. After removal of 6 bases from V and 8 bases from J, the junction contained 9 bases not matched to a gene. Germline lookup yields CDR1 MDHEN and CDR2 SYDVKM. This CDR3 region has 14 residues. CDR3 sequence: CASSPGQALDIQYF. The DNA for the CDR3 is TGTGCCAGCAGCCCGGGACAGGCTTTGGACATTCAGTACTTC.

The genes are TRBV5-1 and TRBJ2-5; D gene uncertain. CDR1 SGHRS and CDR2 YFSETQ come from the germline V gene. CDR3 length equals 13 residues. Trimming removed 3 bases at V and 3 bases at J, with 9 bases between. The CDR3 spells CASSSDAKETQYF. CDR3 bases: TGCGCCAGCAGCTCAGACGCGAAAGAGACCCAGTACTTC.

This chain links TRBV6-5 with TRBJ1-5; no clear D gene. Trimming removed 2 bases from V and 0 bases from J, with 8 bases in between. Germline V gives CDR1 MNHEY, CDR2 SVGAGI. The CDR3 is 15 amino acids. The CDR3 sequence is CASSYEFHSNQPQHF. DNA of the CDR3: TGTGCCAGCAGTTACGAGTTCCATAGCAATCAGCCCCAGCATTTT.

The sample holds one count of this clone. The chain links TRBV28 to TRBJ2-3; D remains ambiguous. CDR1 is MDHEN, CDR2 SYDVKM, per germline. V was shortened by 6 bases and J by 5 bases, with 9 bases between the two germline ends. CDR3 length equals 12 residues. CDR3 loop: CASSVLRDTQYF. CDR3 nucleotide sequence: TGTGCCAGCAGCGTATTGAGAGATACGCAGTATTTT.

The chain carries TRBV7-3 and TRBJ2-1, with D tentatively TRBD2 (6 bases). Germline V gives CDR1 SGHTA, CDR2 FQGTGA. This CDR3 spans 13 amino acids. The V end lost 1 base, the J end lost 10 bases, and 11 bases lay between the germline ends. CDR3 loop: CASSLNGGSEQFF. The DNA for the CDR3 is TGTGCCAGCAGCTTAAATGGGGGGAGCGAGCAGTTCTTC.

The V call is TRBV6-5, the J call TRBJ1-2; 7 bases line up with TRBD1. Germline loops: CDR1 MNHEY, CDR2 SVGAGI. With V trimmed by 3 bases and J by 8 bases, 6 bases remained unmatched. CDR3 length equals 13 residues. CDR3 protein: CASSYGVGGGYTF. The DNA of the CDR3 is TGTGCCAGCAGTTATGGAGTAGGGGGCGGCTACACCTTC.

This clone came up a few times. A junction boundary mismatches the germline segment, possibly from a read error. V usage is TRBV10-3 and J usage is TRBJ1-1; no firm D call. The CDR3 loop spans 11 amino acids. Germline V gene data show CDR1 as ENHRY and CDR2 as SYGVKD. In DNA, the CDR3 is TGTGCCATCAGGGGGAGTTCTGAATCTTTCTTT. This gives the protein CAIRGSSESFF.

V and J are TRBV19 and TRBJ2-7; 8 nucleotides agree with TRBD1. Germline CDR1 and CDR2: LNHDA and SQIVND (reference sequence). Germline trimming cut 7 bases from V and 3 bases from J; bases unmatched to any gene: 5. The CDR3 has 13 residues. The CDR3: CASIGQGDYEQYF. The CDR3 DNA reads as TGTGCCAGTATAGGACAGGGAGACTACGAGCAGTACTTC.

The rearrangement uses TRBV7-2 and TRBJ1-4; 9 bases agree with TRBD1. Trimming took 5 bases from V and 7 from J; bases not matched to a gene: 8. Germline V lookup: CDR1 SGHTA, CDR2 FQGNSA. This CDR3 is 15 amino acids long. This chain's CDR3 is CASSPRTGAGEKLFF. In DNA, the CDR3 is TGTGCCAGCAGCCCACGGACAGGGGCTGGTGAAAAACTGTTTTTT. Complete variable domain (other parts from reference TRBV7-2 and TRBJ1-4): GAGVSQSPSNKVTEKGKDVELRCDPISGHTALYWYRQSLGQGLEFLIYFQGNSAPDKSGLPSDRFSAERTGGSVSTLTIQRTQQEDSAVYLCASSPRTGAGEKLFFGSGTQLSVL.

The chain links TRBV27 to TRBJ1-5; D is perhaps TRBD1 (6 bases). Trimming removed 4 bases at V and 1 base at J, with 8 bases between. Per germline, CDR1 MNHEY and CDR2 SMNVEV (reference sequence). The CDR3 is 14 amino acids. The CDR3 DNA sequence: TGTGCCAGCAGTTCACAGGGAAGCAATCAGCCCCAGCATTTT. It specifies CASSSQGSNQPQHF.

The genes are TRBV10-1 and TRBJ2-1, with D hard to call. The CDR3 covers 11 residues. Germline V gene lookup returns CDR1 WNHNN and CDR2 SYGVQD (reference sequence). V was pared by 3 bases and J by 10 bases, with 7 bases between. The CDR3 is CASSEHGEQFF. The CDR3 DNA is TGCGCCAGCAGTGAACATGGGGAGCAGTTCTTC.

The chain recombines TRBV19 with TRBJ1-4; D is uncertain. Trimming shortened V by 6 bases and J by 7 bases, and 15 bases separated the two germline ends. Germline CDR1 is LNHDA and CDR2 is SQIVND (reference sequence). The CDR3 is made up of 14 amino acids. The CDR3 loop is CASRDSPGVEKLFF. CDR3 in DNA: TGTGCCAGTAGGGACTCACCGGGAGTTGAAAAACTGTTTTTT.

The rearrangement links TRBV6-1 to TRBJ2-2; D assignment may be TRBD1 or TRBD2 (5 bases each). The CDR3 has 14 residues. With 9 bases removed from V and 1 base from J, the gap between germline ends came to 12 bases. Germline lookup yields CDR1 MNHNS and CDR2 SASEGT. As DNA, the CDR3 is TGTGCCAGTCAGCGAGGGGTGAACACCGGGGAGCTGTTTTTT. Protein: CASQRGVNTGELFF.

In nucleotides, the CDR3 is TGTGCCATCAAGACAGGGGCGGACTATGGCTACACCTTC. Encoded protein: CAIKTGADYGYTF. This sequence joins TRBV10-3 and TRBJ1-2; TRBD1 agrees at 8 bases. The CDR3 is made up of 13 amino acids. The V and J ends lost 7 bases and 3 bases, in that order; junction bases with no gene match: 4. Per germline, CDR1 ENHRY and CDR2 SYGVKD.

V usage is TRBV7-6 and J usage is TRBJ1-6; D is ambiguous. Trimming pared 1 base from V and 0 bases from J, leaving 10 bases between. The germline V gene encodes CDR1 SGHVS and CDR2 FNYEAQ. This CDR3 region has 17 residues. The CDR3 coding sequence is TGTGCCAGCAGCTTAGGGACGGGTAGCTCCTATAATTCACCCCTCCACTTT. Amino acids: CASSLGTGSSYNSPLHF. The entire variable domain, with the rest obtained from reference TRBV7-6 and TRBJ1-6, is as follows: GAGVSQSPRYKVTKRGQDVALRCDPISGHVSLYWYRQALGQGPEFLTYFNYEAQQDKSGLPNDRFSAERPEGSISTLTIQRTEQRDSAMYRCASSLGTGSSYNSPLHFGNGTRLTVT.

The V and J genes are TRBV28 and TRBJ1-5, with D maybe TRBD1 (5 bases). V lost 3 bases and J 4 bases, leaving 7 bases between the germline ends. The germline V gene has CDR1 MDHEN and CDR2 SYDVKM. The CDR3 totals 13 residues. The CDR3 spells CASSFSGNQPQHF. The CDR3 DNA sequence: TGTGCCAGCAGTTTTTCAGGGAATCAGCCCCAGCATTTT. Variable domain in full (rest from reference TRBV28 and TRBJ1-5): DVKVTQSSRYLVKRTGEKVFLECVQDMDHENMFWYRQDPGLGLRLIYFSYDVKMKEKGDIPEGYSVSREKKERFSLILESASTNQTSMYLCASSFSGNQPQHFGDGTRLSIL.

The rearrangement uses TRBV7-3 and TRBJ2-1, with TRBD2 identical over 9 bases. The CDR3 is made up of 14 amino acids. With V trimmed by 7 bases and J by 8 bases, 9 bases remained unmatched. CDR1 and CDR2 (germline): SGHTA, FQGTGA. The chain's CDR3 is CASNRGLASDEQFF. Here the CDR3 DNA reads TGTGCCAGCAACCGAGGACTAGCGAGCGATGAGCAGTTCTTC.

The chain recombines TRBV19 with TRBJ1-3, with D perhaps TRBD1 (6 bases). Germline CDR1 reads LNHDA; CDR2 reads SQIVND (reference sequence). V was pared by 1 base and J by 5 bases, with 12 bases between. CDR3 length: 15 amino acids. Written as DNA, the CDR3 is TGTGCCAGTAGTATAGTCGCTGGACAGAGAAACACCATATATTTT. As protein: CASSIVAGQRNTIYF.